This record concerns one T cell receptor beta chain sequence. Patients of the Seattle cohort, enrolled during active infection, were followed longitudinally. This entry comes from a study of blood T cell repertoires in COVID-19. The CDR3 sequence is 15 residues long. Germline V gene lookup returns CDR1 LGHNA and CDR2 YNFKEQ. Trimming cost V 0 bases and J 1 base, with 9 bases left between them. Per the original methods: Amplification of reference gene primers was used by the study to estimate nucleated cell counts. The data were produced by immunoSEQ multiplex PCR, yet TCRdb's version contains in-frame clones alone and is incomplete. That table gives V, J and clone size, and the DNA gave D and trimming. The repertoire includes 50,000 to 65,000 clones, around 90% of them detected once, and approximately 20% sits in the top ten.

This rearrangement joins TRBV4-2 to TRBJ1-2; D ambiguous. This TCR was sampled from an elderly woman with COVID-19, enrolled during active disease. The sample comprised peripheral blood. The CDR3 DNA is TGTGCCAGCAGCCAAGATTCTCAGATTAACTATGGCTACACCTTC. Protein product: CASSQDSQINYGYTF.